This T cell receptor beta chain was sequenced for a study of beta chain features in type 1 diabetes. Sorting with CD45RO/CCR7/CD25/CD127/CD95/CD27 yielded naive, central memory, regulatory and stem-like memory CD4+ cells. As regards this clone: Antigen: not known.

Sequencing targeted expressed TCRB transcripts, as all isolated RNA had been reverse transcribed. TCRdb keeps only in-frame clones here, not all; method: immunoSEQ multiplex PCR. The data contain 450,000 to 600,000 clones, about 30% of them seen just once; the ten biggest clones take up almost 0.065%. Per germline, CDR1 SQVTM and CDR2 ANQGSEA. The CDR3 runs to 14 residues. Deletions cut 3 bases from V and 0 bases from J, with 9 bases between. Overall study findings and caveats: Among type 1 diabetes patients, VDJ junctions had fewer insertions and more deletions.

The V call is TRBV29-1, the J call TRBJ2-1; a weak D match, TRBD2 (5 bases). The clonotype was recovered from a man younger than 35 in good health. The sample comprised naive CD4+ T cells from blood. CDR3 in amino acids: CSVERGLSYNEQFF. Here the CDR3 DNA reads TGCAGCGTTGAGAGAGGGCTCTCCTACAATGAGCAGTTCTTC.